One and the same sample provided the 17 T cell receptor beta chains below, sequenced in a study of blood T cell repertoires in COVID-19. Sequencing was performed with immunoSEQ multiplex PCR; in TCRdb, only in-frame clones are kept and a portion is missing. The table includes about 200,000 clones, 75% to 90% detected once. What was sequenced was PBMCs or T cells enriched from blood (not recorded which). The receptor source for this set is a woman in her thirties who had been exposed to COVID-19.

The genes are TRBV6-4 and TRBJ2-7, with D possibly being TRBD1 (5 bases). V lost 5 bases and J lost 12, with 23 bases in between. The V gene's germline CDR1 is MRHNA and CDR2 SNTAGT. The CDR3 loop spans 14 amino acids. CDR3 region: CASSKTDTFLAMYF. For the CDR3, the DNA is TGTGCCAGCAGTAAGACAGACACCTTCCTCGCAATGTACTTC.

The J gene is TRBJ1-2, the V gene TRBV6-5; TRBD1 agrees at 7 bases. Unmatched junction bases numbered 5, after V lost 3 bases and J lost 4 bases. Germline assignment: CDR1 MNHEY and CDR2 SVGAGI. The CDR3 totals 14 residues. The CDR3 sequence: CASSYTGVGYGYTF. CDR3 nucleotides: TGTGCCAGCAGTTATACAGGGGTCGGCTATGGCTACACCTTC.

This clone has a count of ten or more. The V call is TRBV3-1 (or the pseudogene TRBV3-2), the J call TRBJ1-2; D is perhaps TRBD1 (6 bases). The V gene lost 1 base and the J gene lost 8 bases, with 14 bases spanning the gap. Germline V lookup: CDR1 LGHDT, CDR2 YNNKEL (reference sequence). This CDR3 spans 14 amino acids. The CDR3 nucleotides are TGTGCCAGCAGCCAAGGGGCAGGGGAGAGGGGCTACACCTTC. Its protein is CASSQGAGERGYTF.

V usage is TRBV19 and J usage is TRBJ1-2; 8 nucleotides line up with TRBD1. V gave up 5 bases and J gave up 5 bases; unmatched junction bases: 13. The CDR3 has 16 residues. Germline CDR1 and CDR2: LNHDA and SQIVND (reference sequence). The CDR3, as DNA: TGTGCCAGTAGTCTAGGCACCGGACAGGGTTTTTATGGCTACACCTTC. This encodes CASSLGTGQGFYGYTF.

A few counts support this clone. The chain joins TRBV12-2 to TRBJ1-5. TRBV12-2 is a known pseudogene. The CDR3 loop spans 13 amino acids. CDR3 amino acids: CASLSNVGQPQHF. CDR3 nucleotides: TGTGCAAGTCTATCTAATGTTGGTCAGCCCCAGCATTTT.

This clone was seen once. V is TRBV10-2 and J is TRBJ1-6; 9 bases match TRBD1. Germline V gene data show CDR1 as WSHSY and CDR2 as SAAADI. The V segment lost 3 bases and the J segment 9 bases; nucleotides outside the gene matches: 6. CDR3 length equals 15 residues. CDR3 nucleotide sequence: TGCGCCAGCAGTGATCCCGGGACAGGGAGTTCACCCCTCCACTTT. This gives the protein CASSDPGTGSSPLHF.

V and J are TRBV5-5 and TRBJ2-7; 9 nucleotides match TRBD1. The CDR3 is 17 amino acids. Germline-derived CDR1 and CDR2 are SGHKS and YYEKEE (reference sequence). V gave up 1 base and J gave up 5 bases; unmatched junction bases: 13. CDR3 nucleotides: TGTGCCAGCAGCTTGTGGTACGTGGTACAGGGGGCTGACGAGCAGTACTTC. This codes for CASSLWYVVQGADEQYF.

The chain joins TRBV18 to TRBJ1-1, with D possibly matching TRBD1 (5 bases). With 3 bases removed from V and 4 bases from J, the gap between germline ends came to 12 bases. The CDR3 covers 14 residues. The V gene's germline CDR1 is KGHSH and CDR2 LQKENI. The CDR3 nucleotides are TGTGCCAGCTCACCCGAAACGGGGGGCACTGAAGCTTTCTTT. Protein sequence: CASSPETGGTEAFF.

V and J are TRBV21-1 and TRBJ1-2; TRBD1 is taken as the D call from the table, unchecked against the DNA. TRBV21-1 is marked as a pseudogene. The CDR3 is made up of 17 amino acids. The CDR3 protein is CASSKLILTGDPGGYTF. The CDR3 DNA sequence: TGTGCCAGCAGCAAATTAATCCTGACAGGGGACCCAGGGGGCTACACCTTC.

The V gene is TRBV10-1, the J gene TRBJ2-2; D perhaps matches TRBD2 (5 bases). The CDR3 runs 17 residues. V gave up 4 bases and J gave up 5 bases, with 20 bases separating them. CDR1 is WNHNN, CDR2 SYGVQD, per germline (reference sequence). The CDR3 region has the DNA TGCGCCAGCAGTGGGTCAGGAATTAGCGAAAAGACCGGGGAGCTGTTTTTT. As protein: CASSGSGISEKTGELFF.

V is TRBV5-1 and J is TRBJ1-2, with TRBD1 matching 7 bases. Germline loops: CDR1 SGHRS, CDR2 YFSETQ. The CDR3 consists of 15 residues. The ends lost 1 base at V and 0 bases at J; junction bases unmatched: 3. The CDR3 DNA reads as TGCGCCAGCAGCTTGAAGGGACAGACTAACTATGGCTACACCTTC. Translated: CASSLKGQTNYGYTF.

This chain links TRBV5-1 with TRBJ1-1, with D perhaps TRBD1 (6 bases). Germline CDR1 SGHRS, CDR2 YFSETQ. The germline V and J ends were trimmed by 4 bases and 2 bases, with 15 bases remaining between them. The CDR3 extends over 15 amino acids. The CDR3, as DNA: TGCGCCAGCAGCGACCCGACAGGAAGCAACACTGAAGCTTTCTTT. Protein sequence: CASSDPTGSNTEAFF. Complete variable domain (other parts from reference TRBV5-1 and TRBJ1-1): KAGVTQTPRYLIKTRGQQVTLSCSPISGHRSVSWYQQTPGQGLQFLFEYFSETQRNKGNFPGRFSGRQFSNSRSEMNVSTLELGDSALYLCASSDPTGSNTEAFFGQGTRLTVV.

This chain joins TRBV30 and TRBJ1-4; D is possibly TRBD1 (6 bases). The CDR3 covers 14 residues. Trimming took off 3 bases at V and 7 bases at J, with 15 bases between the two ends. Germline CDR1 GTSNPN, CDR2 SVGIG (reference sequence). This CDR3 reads CAWRTQGGGEKLFF. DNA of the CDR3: TGTGCCTGGAGGACGCAGGGAGGGGGTGAAAAACTGTTTTTT.

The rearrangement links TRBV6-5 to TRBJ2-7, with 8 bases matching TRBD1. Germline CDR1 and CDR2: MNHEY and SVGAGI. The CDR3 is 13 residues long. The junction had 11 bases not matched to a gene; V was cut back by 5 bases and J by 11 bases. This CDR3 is CASSMGQGAWEYF. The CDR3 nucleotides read TGTGCCAGCAGTATGGGGCAGGGGGCATGGGAGTACTTC.

CDR3 region: CASSYVAGLSYEQYF. For the CDR3, the DNA is TGCGCCAGCAGTTACGTAGCGGGGCTTTCCTACGAGCAGTACTTC. The V and J genes are TRBV10-2 and TRBJ2-7, with TRBD2 matching over 8 bases. J gave up 1 base and V 5 bases, and 7 bases lay outside the gene matches. Germline assignment: CDR1 WSHSY and CDR2 SAAADI. This CDR3 is built from 15 residues.

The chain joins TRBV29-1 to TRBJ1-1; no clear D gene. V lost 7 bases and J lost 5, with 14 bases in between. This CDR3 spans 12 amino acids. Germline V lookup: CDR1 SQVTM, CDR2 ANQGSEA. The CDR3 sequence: CSARSGGTEAFF. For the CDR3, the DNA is TGCAGCGCCCGTTCAGGAGGAACTGAAGCTTTCTTT.

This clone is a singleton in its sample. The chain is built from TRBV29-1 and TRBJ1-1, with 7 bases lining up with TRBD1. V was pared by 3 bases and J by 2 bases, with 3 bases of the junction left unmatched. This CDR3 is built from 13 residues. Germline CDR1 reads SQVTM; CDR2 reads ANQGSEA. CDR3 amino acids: CSVERQGNTEAFF. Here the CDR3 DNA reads TGCAGCGTTGAGAGACAGGGCAACACTGAAGCTTTCTTT.